This T cell receptor beta chain was documented in a study of shared clonotypes between healthy human individuals. The overall study: Aged 18 to 49, the donors were a couple of women and a few men.

Assay execution took place at the deep level. Measured with immunoSEQ multiplex PCR; TCRdb has only the in-frame clones, and not every one. The sample includes some 1,400,000 clones, approximately 96% of them seen just once. This CDR3 comprises 16 residues. Germline-derived CDR1 and CDR2 are SGHRS and YFSETQ. Germline trimming cut 0 bases from V and 9 bases from J; bases unmatched to any gene: 11. Nashville, Tennessee was home to all donors, who were Caucasian adults. This chain links TRBV5-1 with TRBJ2-1; 8 nucleotides match TRBD1. This TCR was recovered from a man younger than 45 in good health. The sequenced sample was naive CD4+ T cells sorted from blood. The sample's subset: CD45RA+ positively selected. The CDR3 DNA reads as TGCGCCAGCAGCTTGGTGCAGGGGGCCCTTTTGGCTGAGCAGTTCTTC. Translation gives CASSLVQGALLAEQFF.